A single sample is the source of the 7 T cell receptor beta chains below, sequenced in a study of shared clonotypes between healthy human individuals. Assay: immunoSEQ multiplex PCR; the TCRdb copy retains only in-frame clones and omits some. The sample holds fewer than 1.8 million clones; 98% to 99% are singletons and the top ten take about 0.34%. Material: naive CD4+ T cells sorted from blood. Subset: CD45RA+ positively selected. These receptors were obtained from a man aged 25 to 40 in good health.

The genes are TRBV18 and TRBJ2-7; 8 bases map to TRBD1. The CDR3 extends over 14 amino acids. J gave up 5 bases and V 2 bases, and 5 bases lay outside the gene matches. The germline V gene encodes CDR1 KGHSH and CDR2 LQKENI. In DNA form, the CDR3 reads TGTGCCAGCTCACCATTTCAGGGGGCGGACGAGCAGTACTTC. Translating it yields CASSPFQGADEQYF.

In this sample, this clone turned up once. The CDR3 DNA reads as TGCGCCAGCAGCTTGGAAGGACCCCTCGCCTCTGGAAACACCATATATTTT. Amino acids: CASSLEGPLASGNTIYF. V gene TRBV5-1 combines with J gene TRBJ1-3; no clear D gene. This CDR3 has 17 amino acids. CDR1 is SGHRS and CDR2 is YFSETQ in the germline V gene. V lost 0 bases and J 0 bases, leaving 13 bases between the germline ends.

The J gene is TRBJ1-1, the V gene TRBV19, with D uncertain. This CDR3 comprises 15 residues. V lost 7 bases and J 2 bases, leaving 17 bases between the germline ends. Looked up from germline, CDR1 is LNHDA and CDR2 is SQIVND (reference sequence). The CDR3 nucleotides are TGTGCCAGTACCGATGCGTCGGGTGCTAACACTGAAGCTTTCTTT. This sequence encodes CASTDASGANTEAFF.

The count of this clone is one. This chain connects TRBV13 to TRBJ2-7; the match to TRBD2 covers 9 bases. Trimming at V came to 4 bases and at J to 4 bases, leaving 8 bases not matched to a gene. CDR3 length: 15 amino acids. Germline CDR1 reads PRHDT; CDR2 reads FYEKMQ (reference sequence). CDR3 region: CASSWLAGEGYEQYF. In DNA, the CDR3 is TGTGCCAGCAGCTGGTTAGCGGGAGAGGGATACGAGCAGTACTTC.

This rearrangement joins TRBV5-1 to TRBJ2-7; unclear D gene. Trimming removed 0 bases at V and 0 bases at J, with 10 bases between. In germline, CDR1 is SGHRS, CDR2 YFSETQ. This CDR3 spans 15 amino acids. Written as DNA, the CDR3 is TGCGCCAGCAGCTTGGGGCTAAGAGACTCCTACGAGCAGTACTTC. Encoded protein: CASSLGLRDSYEQYF. The variable domain in full, with the rest retrieved from reference TRBV5-1 and TRBJ2-7, is KAGVTQTPRYLIKTRGQQVTLSCSPISGHRSVSWYQQTPGQGLQFLFEYFSETQRNKGNFPGRFSGRQFSNSRSEMNVSTLELGDSALYLCASSLGLRDSYEQYFGPGTRLTVT.

The chain combines TRBV4-3 with TRBJ2-1; 12 nucleotides agree with TRBD2. This CDR3 has 15 amino acids. V trimming: 1 base; J trimming: 9 bases; junction bases outside the gene matches: 4. Germline V gene sequence: CDR1 LGHNA, CDR2 YSLEER. The CDR3 nucleotides are TGCGCCAGCAGCCAAGCTTGGACTAGCGGGGCTGAGCAGTTCTTC. It is translated as CASSQAWTSGAEQFF.

This chain joins TRBV7-9 and TRBJ2-1; TRBD2 matches 9 bases. This CDR3 comprises 14 residues. V was clipped by 5 bases and J by 7 bases; unmatched bases: 6. CDR1 is SEHNR and CDR2 is FQNEAQ in the germline V gene (reference sequence). This CDR3 is CASSPLLAGNEQFF. The CDR3 coding sequence is TGTGCCAGCAGCCCCCTGCTAGCGGGAAATGAGCAGTTCTTC.